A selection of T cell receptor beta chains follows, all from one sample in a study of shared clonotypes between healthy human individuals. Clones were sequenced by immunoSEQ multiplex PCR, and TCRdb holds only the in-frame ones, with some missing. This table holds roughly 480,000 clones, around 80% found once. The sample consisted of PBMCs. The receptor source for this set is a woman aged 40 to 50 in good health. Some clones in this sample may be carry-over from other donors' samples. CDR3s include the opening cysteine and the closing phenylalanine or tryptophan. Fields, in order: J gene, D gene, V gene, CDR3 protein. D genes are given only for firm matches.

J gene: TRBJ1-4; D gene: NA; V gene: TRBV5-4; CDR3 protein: CASSSEGGYEKLFF
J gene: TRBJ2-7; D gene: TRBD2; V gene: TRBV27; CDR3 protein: CASGRLAGSSYEQYF
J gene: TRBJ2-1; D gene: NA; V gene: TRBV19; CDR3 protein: CASSIGSLNEQFF
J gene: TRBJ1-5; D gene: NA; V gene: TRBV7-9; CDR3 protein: CASSRQSNQPQHF
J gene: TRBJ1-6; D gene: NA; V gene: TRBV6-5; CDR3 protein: CASSQWAQEGSPLHF
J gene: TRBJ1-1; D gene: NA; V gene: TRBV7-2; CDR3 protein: CASSAGHVISPEAFF
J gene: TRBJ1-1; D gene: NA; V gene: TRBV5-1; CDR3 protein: CASSFFQGMGAFF
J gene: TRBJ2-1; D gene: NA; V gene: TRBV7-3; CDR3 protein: CASSPYAGSREQFF
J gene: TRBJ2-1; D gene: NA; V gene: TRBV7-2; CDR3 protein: CASSLERQNEQFF
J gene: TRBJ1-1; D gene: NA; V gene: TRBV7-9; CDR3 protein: CASSLVLGNTEAFF
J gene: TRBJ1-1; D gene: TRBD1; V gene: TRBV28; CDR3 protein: CASSSGQGPEAFF
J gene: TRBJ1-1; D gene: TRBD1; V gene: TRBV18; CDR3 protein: CASSPQGQGASTEAFF
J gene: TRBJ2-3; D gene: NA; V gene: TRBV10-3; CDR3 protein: CAIMGKITDTQYF
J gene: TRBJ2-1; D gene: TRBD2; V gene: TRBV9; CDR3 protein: CASSPGTSGSYNEQFF
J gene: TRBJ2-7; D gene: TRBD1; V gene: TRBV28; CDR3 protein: CASAQVGQGSYEQYF
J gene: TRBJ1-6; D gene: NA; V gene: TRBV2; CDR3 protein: CASSEAGDNSPLHF
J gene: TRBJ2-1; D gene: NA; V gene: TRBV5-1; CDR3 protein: CASSLGQNYNEQFF
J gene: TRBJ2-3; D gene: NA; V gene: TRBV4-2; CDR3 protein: CASSQEALRTDTQYF
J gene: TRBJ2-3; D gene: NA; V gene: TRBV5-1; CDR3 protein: CASSPPGLDTQYF
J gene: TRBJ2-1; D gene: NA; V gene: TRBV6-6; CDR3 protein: CASSYPKLGSEQFF
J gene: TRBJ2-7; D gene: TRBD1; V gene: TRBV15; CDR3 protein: CATSSPRDRARHEQYF
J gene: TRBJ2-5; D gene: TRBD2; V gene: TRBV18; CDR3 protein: CASSPPGLAGQETQYF
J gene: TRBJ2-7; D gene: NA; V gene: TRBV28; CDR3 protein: CASSYGLEGAVTYEQYF
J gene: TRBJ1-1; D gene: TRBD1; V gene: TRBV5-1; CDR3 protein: CASSFPGQGAVNTEAFF
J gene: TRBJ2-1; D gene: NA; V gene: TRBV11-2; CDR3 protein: CASSLVETIMGEQFF
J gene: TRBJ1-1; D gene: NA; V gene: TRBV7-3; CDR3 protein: CASSLSPGTEAFF
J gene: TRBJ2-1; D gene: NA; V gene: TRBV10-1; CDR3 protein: CASSPSSRIANEQFF
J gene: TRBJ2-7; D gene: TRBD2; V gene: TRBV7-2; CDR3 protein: CASSLSSSGSGEQYF
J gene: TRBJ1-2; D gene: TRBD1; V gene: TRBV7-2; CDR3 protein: CASSLVEGRQGSSSSGYTF
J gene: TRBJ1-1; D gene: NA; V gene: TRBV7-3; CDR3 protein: CASSLMAGLNTEAFF
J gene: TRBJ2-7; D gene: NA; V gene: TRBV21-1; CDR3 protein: CASSNGGTGGTYEQYF
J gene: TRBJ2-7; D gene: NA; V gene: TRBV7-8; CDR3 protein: CASSLTVSYSSSYEQYF
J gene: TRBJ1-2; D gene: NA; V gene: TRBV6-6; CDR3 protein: CASSDPNYGYTF
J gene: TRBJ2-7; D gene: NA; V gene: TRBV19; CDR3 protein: CASSSRSASSYEQYF
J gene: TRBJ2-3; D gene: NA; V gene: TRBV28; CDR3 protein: CASSFGYTQYF
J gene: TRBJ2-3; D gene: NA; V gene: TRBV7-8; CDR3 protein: CASSLGGRLGDTQYF
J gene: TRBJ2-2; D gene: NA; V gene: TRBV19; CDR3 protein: CASSPGGWGSTGELFF
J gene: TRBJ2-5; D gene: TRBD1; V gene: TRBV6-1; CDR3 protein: CASSHPGTDQETQYF
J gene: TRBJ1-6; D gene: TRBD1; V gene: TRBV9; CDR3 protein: CASSVRTGDNSPLHF